A selection of T cell receptor beta chains follows, all from one sample in a study of cytomegalovirus exposure and HLA in healthy donors. This table comes from immunoSEQ multiplex PCR, and its TCRdb copy is limited to in-frame clones, with some not included. The repertoire consists of under 200,000 clones, with around two thirds occurring once and the leading ten covering approximately 1.5%. The sequencing input was PBMCs. These receptors all come from a man aged 45-65 years in good health and CMV-seronegative. CDR3s leave out the opening cysteine and the closing phenylalanine or tryptophan. Fields, in order: J gene, V gene, CDR3 protein.

J gene: TRBJ1-1
V gene: TRBV7-9
CDR3 protein: ASSLVHGSMNTEAF

J gene: TRBJ2-2
V gene: TRBV9
CDR3 protein: ASSVRTSGGATGELF

J gene: TRBJ2-5
V gene: TRBV7-2
CDR3 protein: ASSSPDRYQETQY

J gene: TRBJ2-1
V gene: TRBV11-3
CDR3 protein: ASSPGTGSKEQF

J gene: TRBJ2-7
V gene: TRBV5-1
CDR3 protein: ASRPGLAGAYYEQY

J gene: TRBJ1-1
V gene: TRBV5-1
CDR3 protein: ASSVGTPNTEAF

J gene: TRBJ1-2
V gene: TRBV6-5
CDR3 protein: ASTKEGAMPYGYT

J gene: TRBJ1-1
V gene: TRBV5-1
CDR3 protein: ASNPTGGRRDTEAF

J gene: TRBJ1-2
V gene: TRBV2
CDR3 protein: ASSEREFDYGYT

J gene: TRBJ2-3
V gene: TRBV28
CDR3 protein: ASIPPGGAHGTDTQY

J gene: TRBJ2-1
V gene: TRBV5-5
CDR3 protein: ASSFLGTASYNEQF

J gene: TRBJ2-7
V gene: TRBV5-1
CDR3 protein: ASSLRTGGHEQY

J gene: TRBJ2-3
V gene: TRBV6-1
CDR3 protein: ASRAGTAGTDTQY

J gene: TRBJ2-7
V gene: TRBV5-1
CDR3 protein: ASSLSSGGAPEQY

J gene: TRBJ2-5
V gene: TRBV7-9
CDR3 protein: ASSLDFEETQY

J gene: TRBJ2-3
V gene: TRBV11-3
CDR3 protein: ASSYTAASTDTQY

J gene: TRBJ1-1
V gene: TRBV25-1
CDR3 protein: ASSEGGATEAF

J gene: TRBJ1-1
V gene: TRBV11-2
CDR3 protein: ASSLVLLSEAF

J gene: TRBJ1-5
V gene: TRBV5-1
CDR3 protein: ASSLEQGRNQPQH

J gene: TRBJ1-6
V gene: TRBV15
CDR3 protein: ATSRIGSSYNSPLH

J gene: TRBJ2-1
V gene: TRBV13
CDR3 protein: ASSRTAYNEQF

J gene: TRBJ2-2
V gene: TRBV9
CDR3 protein: ASSVSPGGANTGELF

J gene: TRBJ2-7
V gene: TRBV6-5
CDR3 protein: ASSSDTDYEQY

J gene: TRBJ1-2
V gene: TRBV6-5
CDR3 protein: ASSYSAGVGGYT

J gene: TRBJ2-7
V gene: TRBV7-9
CDR3 protein: ASSFRGQGGHEQY

J gene: TRBJ1-4
V gene: TRBV15
CDR3 protein: ATSGNRRTLGGEKLF

J gene: TRBJ2-2
V gene: TRBV5-4
CDR3 protein: ASSPGGTNTGELF

J gene: TRBJ2-3
V gene: TRBV5-4
CDR3 protein: ASSITGLRADTQY

J gene: TRBJ1-5
V gene: TRBV5-6
CDR3 protein: ASSSFNRGRNSNQPQH

J gene: TRBJ1-1
V gene: TRBV7-2
CDR3 protein: ASSSQGPNTEAF

J gene: TRBJ2-2
V gene: TRBV10-1
CDR3 protein: ASSEPGQGVTGELF

J gene: TRBJ2-7
V gene: TRBV5-1
CDR3 protein: ASSLVATAAYEQY

J gene: TRBJ2-1
V gene: TRBV5-1
CDR3 protein: ASSLMGQGGIEQF

J gene: TRBJ2-6
V gene: TRBV7-2
CDR3 protein: ASSLQVILSGANVLT

J gene: TRBJ2-2
V gene: TRBV14
CDR3 protein: ASSHRQGGGELF

J gene: TRBJ1-5
V gene: TRBV2
CDR3 protein: ASSFRGSNQPQH

J gene: TRBJ2-1
V gene: TRBV7-2
CDR3 protein: ASSGGGQGKNEQF

J gene: TRBJ2-1
V gene: TRBV10-3
CDR3 protein: AISARGGAENEQF

J gene: TRBJ1-5
V gene: TRBV7-9
CDR3 protein: ASSLEVGDGQPQH

J gene: TRBJ1-6
V gene: TRBV4-3
CDR3 protein: ASSLGQVNSPLH

J gene: TRBJ2-1
V gene: TRBV5-4
CDR3 protein: ASSTTPSGDYNEQF

J gene: TRBJ1-5
V gene: TRBV27
CDR3 protein: ASSLRGNQPQH

J gene: TRBJ2-2
V gene: TRBV19
CDR3 protein: ASTIGQGMGELF

J gene: TRBJ2-1
V gene: TRBV5-1
CDR3 protein: ASSLGSLTYNEQF

J gene: TRBJ1-5
V gene: TRBV19
CDR3 protein: ASSIAAAYSNQPQH

J gene: TRBJ2-7
V gene: TRBV7-9
CDR3 protein: ASSSYGRLPSYEQY

J gene: TRBJ2-7
V gene: TRBV7-8
CDR3 protein: ASSLVWGGSRGSYEQY

J gene: TRBJ2-7
V gene: TRBV28
CDR3 protein: ASSLWRGGRDSYEQY

J gene: TRBJ2-3
V gene: TRBV18
CDR3 protein: ASSPRGLAASTDTQY

J gene: TRBJ2-1
V gene: TRBV5-1
CDR3 protein: ASAPKQDNEQF

J gene: TRBJ1-2
V gene: TRBV27
CDR3 protein: ASRDRVNSYGYT

J gene: TRBJ2-7
V gene: TRBV9
CDR3 protein: ASSRGGGVNYEQY

J gene: TRBJ2-1
V gene: TRBV5-1
CDR3 protein: ASSSMASGGANEQF

J gene: TRBJ1-2
V gene: TRBV27
CDR3 protein: ASSFTATGSPRYGYT

J gene: TRBJ1-6
V gene: TRBV27
CDR3 protein: ASGGQGGRGYNSPLH

J gene: TRBJ1-2
V gene: TRBV5-6
CDR3 protein: ASSPTQTAEPTNYGYT

J gene: TRBJ2-1
V gene: TRBV18
CDR3 protein: ASSPQGVNEQF

J gene: TRBJ2-3
V gene: TRBV27
CDR3 protein: ASSLGQGGYTQY

J gene: TRBJ2-2
V gene: TRBV27
CDR3 protein: ASSLDGGGNTGELF